This T cell receptor (beta chain) was found in a study of radiotherapy plus CTLA-4 blockade in lung cancer. Each patient with chemo-refractory metastatic non-small-cell lung cancer was treated with focal radiation plus CTLA-4 blockade using ipilimumab. Repertoires were generated with immunoSEQ multiplex PCR, while TCRdb's copy carries only in-frame clones and drops some. This table has 53,000 or so clones, 86% appearing once. The V and J ends lost 4 bases and 3 bases respectively, with 12 bases between them. The CDR3 totals 14 residues. Germline V lookup: CDR1 SGHTA, CDR2 FQGNSA. The V call is TRBV7-2, the J call TRBJ1-1, with D maybe TRBD1 (6 bases). The clonotype originates from a human donor with non-small cell lung cancer that progressed on radiotherapy plus ipilimumab. Some clones in this sample may be carry-over from other donors' samples. The source material was peripheral blood, sampled from a patient treated with radiotherapy plus ipilimumab. The CDR3 nucleotides read TGTGCCAGCAGCTACAGGGATGGGGACACTGAAGCTTTCTTT. Residues: CASSYRDGDTEAFF.